This entry is about one T cell receptor (beta chain). Its antigen is unidentified. This sample stems from a study of graft-versus-host responses after intestinal transplantation. About the study: All recipients were transplanted with multivisceral, liver-intestinal, or isolated intestinal grafts. Once they had received anti-thymocyte globulin induction, all recipients took tacrolimus and steroids for about 3 years. Study results and caveats: GvH clones were found in recipient marrow; some appeared first in ileum or blood.

The germline gives CDR1 MDHEN, CDR2 SYDVKM. The J segment lost 6 bases and the V segment lost 2 bases, leaving 8 bases of the junction unmatched. CDR3 size: 15 residues. The table came from immunoSEQ multiplex PCR; TCRdb's copy has only in-frame clones and leaves some out. The data hold around 97,000 clones, with approximately 90% observed a single time. This specimen consisted of unstimulated CD8+ T cells sorted from spleen or lymph node cells, obtained before intestinal transplant. The chain couples TRBV28 to TRBJ2-3; 7 nucleotides line up with TRBD2. The origin of this receptor is a human donor who received an intestinal transplant. CDR3 bases: TGTGCCAGCAGTTTACAGGCGGGAGCCATGGATACGCAGTATTTT. This translates into CASSLQAGAMDTQYF.